This T cell receptor beta chain was recorded in a study of OX40 agonist ivuxolimab in advanced cancers. The overall study: Patients were dosed with the agonistic anti-OX40 (CD134) antibody ivuxolimab. Study outcomes and limitations: Blood T cells, both CD4+ and CD8+, expanded clonally by week 6 at 0.1 to 3.0 mg/kg.

Per germline, CDR1 LGHNA and CDR2 YNFKEQ. The V and J ends lost 5 bases and 5 bases respectively, with 15 bases between them. CDR3 length: 15 residues. Clones were sequenced by immunoSEQ multiplex PCR, and TCRdb holds only the in-frame ones, with some missing. The sample yields 43,000 or so clones, around 90% seen once. This clone was detected once. What it binds is unknown. The receptor was derived from an adult with an advanced solid tumor such as melanoma, head and neck, liver or kidney cancer. The chain employs TRBV4-2 and TRBJ1-4; the D is unclear. The source material was CD4+ or CD8+ T cells sorted from blood, sampled in a trial of the OX40 agonist ivuxolimab. The CDR3 nucleotides read TGTGCCAGCAGCAGAGCAGGTTCTTTGAATGAAAAACTGTTTTTT. Its translation is CASSRAGSLNEKLFF.